Listed below are T cell receptor beta chains from one sample, sequenced in a study of T cells in Graves' hyperthyroidism and ophthalmopathy. Each CDR3 protein is one row after TCRdb ran MiXCR on the multiplex PCR reads. The sample holds about 200,000 distinct CDR3 sequences; more than 15% are singletons and the top ten take 50%. Sequenced sample: blood. The receptor source for this set is a man aged 45 to 65 with Graves' hyperthyroidism. Both conserved end residues are part of each CDR3. D genes are given only for firm matches. Expanded clones get a size class; other rows say once, few or many, or leave the size out.

14	NA	NA	TRBV12-3/TRBV12-4	TRBJ1-2	CASSLRQGIGGYTF	TGTGCCAGCAGTTTACGGCAGGGGATTGGGGGCTACACCTTC
16	TRBD2	many	TRBV20-1	TRBJ2-1	CSARVGGLAGHNEQFF	TGCAGTGCTAGAGTGGGAGGGCTAGCGGGCCACAATGAGCAGTTCTTC
14	NA	few	TRBV5-5	TRBJ2-7	CASSLTGDGREQYF	TGTGCCAGCAGCTTGACTGGAGACGGAAGGGAGCAGTACTTC
14	NA	many	TRBV2	TRBJ2-7	CASSEGSLSYEQYF	TGTGCCAGCAGTGAAGGGTCCCTCTCCTACGAGCAGTACTTC
16	NA	many	TRBV12-3/TRBV12-4	TRBJ2-3	CASSLIFGGPTDTQYF	TGTGCCAGCAGTTTAATCTTCGGGGGGCCAACAGATACGCAGTATTTT
13	NA	many	TRBV30	TRBJ2-1	CACHRQGGNEQFF	TGTGCCTGCCACCGCCAGGGGGGAAATGAGCAGTTCTTC
13	NA	many	TRBV11-2	TRBJ2-4	CASSSGGGNIQYF	TGTGCCAGCAGCTCTGGAGGGGGAAACATTCAGTACTTC
12	NA	NA	TRBV7-2	TRBJ2-7	CASTLRFHEQYF	TGTGCCAGCACATTAAGGTTCCACGAGCAGTACTTC
16	NA	NA	TRBV6-2/TRBV6-3	TRBJ2-5	CASSYSPHRGGETQYF	TGTGCCAGCAGTTACTCCCCCCACAGGGGAGGAGAGACCCAGTACTTC
12	TRBD2	NA	TRBV25-1	TRBJ2-1	CASWDYYNEQFF	TGTGCCAGCTGGGACTACTACAATGAGCAGTTCTTC
17	TRBD2	many	TRBV5-1	TRBJ2-4	CASSSGTSGRGHNIQYF	TGCGCCAGCAGCTCCGGGACTAGCGGGAGGGGGCACAACATTCAGTACTTC
14	NA	many	TRBV2	TRBJ2-5	CASRTSRGQETQYF	TGTGCCAGCAGGACTAGTAGGGGCCAAGAGACCCAGTACTTC
13	NA	few	TRBV7-2	TRBJ2-7	CASSFRVEYEQYF	TGTGCCAGCAGCTTCAGAGTGGAATACGAGCAGTACTTC
15	TRBD2	NA	TRBV10-2	TRBJ2-1	CASTPSGISYNEQFF	TGCGCCAGCACCCCAAGCGGGATCTCCTACAATGAGCAGTTCTTC
19	NA	NA	TRBV19	TRBJ1-5	CASSPPLAGLVGSNQPQHF	TGTGCCAGTAGTCCCCCCCTAGCAGGGCTGGTGGGTAGCAATCAGCCCCAGCATTTT
15	NA	NA	TRBV19	TRBJ2-5	CASSTGGAGAETQYF	TGTGCCAGTAGTACGGGGGGCGCCGGTGCGGAGACCCAGTACTTC
12	NA	many	TRBV14	TRBJ2-7	CASSQNPYEQYF	TGTGCCAGCAGCCAGAACCCCTACGAGCAGTACTTC
13	NA	few	TRBV5-1	TRBJ2-1	CASSVSAYNEQFF	TGCGCCAGCAGTGTTAGCGCATACAATGAGCAGTTCTTC
16	NA	many	TRBV7-3	TRBJ2-2	CASSLNAGQNTGELFF	TGTGCCAGCAGCTTAAACGCGGGACAAAACACCGGGGAGCTGTTTTTT
14	TRBD1	many	TRBV7-2	TRBJ1-1	CASSPVTGGTEAFF	TGTGCCAGCAGCCCCGTGACAGGGGGCACTGAAGCTTTCTTT
16	TRBD1	NA	TRBV5-1	TRBJ2-3	CASSKNVQGRRDTQYF	TGCGCCAGCAGCAAGAACGTACAGGGGCGAAGGGATACGCAGTATTTT
15	NA	NA	TRBV30	TRBJ2-2	CAWYTPRRKIGELFF	TGTGCCTGGTATACTCCGCGTAGAAAGATCGGGGAGCTGTTTTTT
12	NA	NA	TRBV28	TRBJ2-5	CASSWGKETQYF	TGTGCCAGCAGTTGGGGGAAAGAGACCCAGTACTTC
13	NA	NA	TRBV30	TRBJ1-4	CAWSGQPNEKLFF	TGTGCCTGGAGTGGACAGCCAAATGAAAAACTGTTTTTT
17	NA	NA	TRBV18	TRBJ1-2	CASSPRAARGPADGYTF	TGTGCCAGCTCACCAAGGGCCGCGAGGGGCCCTGCGGATGGCTACACCTTC
17	TRBD2	many	TRBV30	TRBJ2-3	CAWSVRGLAGGPDTQYF	TGTGCCTGGAGTGTACGTGGACTAGCGGGAGGGCCGGATACGCAGTATTTT
13	NA	NA	TRBV27	TRBJ2-1	CASSFQGYNEQFF	TGTGCCAGCAGTTTTCAGGGTTACAATGAGCAGTTCTTC
15	NA	NA	TRBV10-3	TRBJ2-1	CAISGGGKAYNEQFF	TGTGCCATCAGTGGGGGTGGGAAGGCCTACAATGAGCAGTTCTTC
14	NA	NA	TRBV5-1	TRBJ1-3	CASRVQSSGNTIYF	TGCGCCAGCAGGGTTCAGAGCTCTGGAAACACCATATATTTT
15	NA	NA	TRBV6-1	TRBJ1-2	CASSEAAPEYYGYTF	TGTGCCAGCAGTGAAGCGGCCCCAGAATACTATGGCTACACCTTC
16	TRBD2	NA	TRBV20-1	TRBJ2-7	CSASTRGSSGAPEQYF	TGCAGTGCCTCAACTCGTGGATCTAGCGGGGCCCCCGAGCAGTACTTC
17	NA	NA	TRBV28	TRBJ1-5	CASSPFWVRRLNQPQHF	TGTGCCAGCAGTCCTTTTTGGGTCAGACGGTTAAATCAGCCCCAGCATTTT